The clone carrying this T cell receptor beta chain was counted only a few times. Next came a second PCR, run for roughly 6 to 11 cycles, which used a sample-barcoded 5' primer along with a J-beta primer mix. Via MiXCR, TCRdb re-called the 5' RACE reads, giving one row per CDR3 protein. Of about 1.5 million distinct CDR3 sequences listed, less than 45% were seen once; the top ten hold more than 4%. V lost 9 bases to trimming and J lost 4 bases; unmatched junction nucleotides: 2. This CDR3 has 12 residues. This specimen comes from a study of blood T cells in healthy people across ages. The specimen was blood. The V and J genes are TRBV12-3 or TRBV12-4 and TRBJ2-2; 7 bases match TRBD2. This clonotype was sampled from a woman younger than 30 in good health. Here the CDR3 reads CASGGVTGELFF. CDR3 nucleotide sequence: TGTGCCAGTGGGGGGGTCACCGGGGAGCTGTTTTTT.